This is a list of T cell receptor beta chains from one sample in a study of shared clonotypes between healthy human individuals. TCRdb's copy holds only in-frame clones and misses some; the assay was immunoSEQ multiplex PCR. The sample contains 1.5 million to 2.5 million clones, roughly 95% of which appear only once. The sequenced sample consisted of naive CD8+ T cells sorted from blood. Receptor source: a man aged 18-30 years in good health. Both conserved end residues are part of each CDR3. A D gene is named only where the DNA matches it firmly. Size values are once, few and many counts, or a class for expanded clones, and some rows have none.

>.|TRBJ2-5|TRBV7-2|TRBD1
TGTGCCAGCAGCCGGGACAGCCGAGGTACAGAGACCCAGTACTTC
CASSRDSRGTETQYF
>.|TRBJ1-1|TRBV5-6|TRBD1
TGTGCCAGCAGTCCCAGTGACAGGGAACCCACTGAAGCTTTCTTT
CASSPSDREPTEAFF
>.|TRBJ2-1|TRBV5-1|TRBD1
TGCGCCAGCAGCTTGGTGGGACAGGCCGACAATGAGCAGTTCTTC
CASSLVGQADNEQFF
>.|TRBJ1-1|TRBV15|.
TGTGCCACCAGCAGAGATGCGGAGATCCTGAACACTGAAGCTTTCTTT
CATSRDAEILNTEAFF
>.|TRBJ2-7|TRBV4-1|.
TGCGCCAGCAGCCTACGTAGGGACGTCCACGAGCAGTACTTC
CASSLRRDVHEQYF
>once|TRBJ2-7|TRBV7-9|.
TGTGCCAGCGACATACAGCCATACGAGCAGTACTTC
CASDIQPYEQYF
>.|TRBJ1-1|TRBV7-9|.
TGTGCCAGCAGCGGACCGGGGATCCTCTTGAACACTGAAGCTTTCTTT
CASSGPGILLNTEAFF
>.|TRBJ2-1|TRBV6-6|.
TGTGCCAGCAGTTACATCCGGGGATTGTACAATGAGCAGTTCTTC
CASSYIRGLYNEQFF
>.|TRBJ2-5|TRBV4-1|TRBD1
TGCGCCAGCAGCCAAGCGACAGGGGCGGAGACCCAGTACTTC
CASSQATGAETQYF
>.|TRBJ2-1|TRBV6-5|TRBD1
TGTGCCAGCAGTTACCCGCGACAGGGAAAGAATGAGCAGTTCTTC
CASSYPRQGKNEQFF
>.|TRBJ2-7|TRBV6-5|.
TGTGCCAGCAGTTACTCGGGGGGGGGCCACGAGCAGTACTTC
CASSYSGGGHEQYF
>once|TRBJ2-3|TRBV4-1|TRBD2
TGCGCCAGCAGCCAAGGAACCGGGGGGAAGAAGCAGTATTTT
CASSQGTGGKKQYF
>.|TRBJ1-5|TRBV5-6|.
TGTGCCAGCAGCTGGATGGGGGGGGAGGAGCAGCCCCAGCATTTT
CASSWMGGEEQPQHF
>.|TRBJ2-7|TRBV2|TRBD1
TGTGCCTCAGGCCCGGGACAGGGAAACGAGCAGTACTTC
CASGPGQGNEQYF
>once|TRBJ2-7|TRBV5-5|TRBD1
TGTGCCAGCAGCTGGCAGGGGGCTACCTACGAGCAGTACTTC
CASSWQGATYEQYF
>.|TRBJ2-3|TRBV27|.
TGTGCCAGCAGTTTGGGGGGGCCAGATACGCAGTATTTT
CASSLGGPDTQYF
>few|TRBJ1-1|TRBV19|TRBD1
TGTGCCAGTAGTACGGTCCTACAGGGGCCACGGGACACTGAAGCTTTCTTT
CASSTVLQGPRDTEAFF
>.|TRBJ2-5|TRBV9|TRBD2
TGTGCCAGCAGCCTTAGCGGGGGGGAAGAGACCCAGTACTTC
CASSLSGGEETQYF
>.|TRBJ2-1|TRBV10-2|.
TGCGCCAGCAGTGAGTCGCCCAATGAGCAGTTCTTC
CASSESPNEQFF
>.|TRBJ2-5|TRBV7-3|TRBD1
TGTGCCAGCAGCCCATCCGGGACAGCCCAAGAGACCCAGTACTTC
CASSPSGTAQETQYF
>.|TRBJ2-7|TRBV6-1|.
TGTGCCAGCAGCCAAGGGGGAGGATTTTACGAGCAGTACTTC
CASSQGGGFYEQYF
>.|TRBJ2-1|TRBV6-1|.
TGTGCCAGCAGTGAAGCGCGAGGACATAAGCCTTACAATGAGCAGTTCTTC
CASSEARGHKPYNEQFF
>.|TRBJ1-1|TRBV7-9|.
TGTGCCAGCAGCGCGGAGGTGAACACTGAAGCTTTCTTT
CASSAEVNTEAFF
>.|TRBJ2-1|TRBV30|TRBD2
TGTGCCTGGAGTGGACTAGCGGGGGTCTACAATGAGCAGTTCTTC
CAWSGLAGVYNEQFF
>.|TRBJ2-7|TRBV5-1|.
TGCGCCAGCAGCTACGGGACGCTAAGCTCCTACGAGCAGTACTTC
CASSYGTLSSYEQYF
>.|TRBJ2-7|TRBV7-6|.
TGTGCCAGCAGCTTCGGCGGAGGGAACTACGAGCAGTACTTC
CASSFGGGNYEQYF
>.|TRBJ2-7|TRBV4-1|TRBD2
TGCGCCAGCAGCCAAGCGTCGGCTAGCGGGAGTTACGAGCAGTACTTC
CASSQASASGSYEQYF
>.|TRBJ1-1|TRBV27|TRBD1
TGTGCCAGCAGTTTGGGTTCGTCGGGGACAGGGGCCCCTCTGGCTTTCTTT
CASSLGSSGTGAPLAFF
>.|TRBJ2-1|TRBV9|.
TGTGCCAGCAGCGCTTGGGACGACAATGAGCAGTTCTTC
CASSAWDDNEQFF
>.|TRBJ2-2|TRBV30|TRBD1
TGTGCCTGCCTCAGAGGGGACAGGGGACACACCGGGGAGCTGTTTTTT
CACLRGDRGHTGELFF
>.|TRBJ2-5|TRBV30|.
TGTGCCTGGACCGGACCGGGCTCCTACCTCCAAGAGACCCAGTACTTC
CAWTGPGSYLQETQYF
>.|TRBJ1-3|TRBV2|.
TGTGCCAGCAGTGAAAGTCCCGGCTCTGGAAACACCATATATTTT
CASSESPGSGNTIYF
>.|TRBJ2-5|TRBV11-1|.
TGTGCCAGCAGCCACGGAGAGACCCAGTACTTC
CASSHGETQYF
>.|TRBJ1-3|TRBV5-4|TRBD1
TGTGCCAGCAGCGAGGACAGGGGCTCTGGAAACACCATATATTTT
CASSEDRGSGNTIYF
>.|TRBJ2-7|TRBV6-1|.
TGTGCCAGCAGTGTTCGGGACAACTCCTACGAGCAGTACTTC
CASSVRDNSYEQYF
>.|TRBJ2-1|TRBV27|TRBD2
TGTGCCAGCAGTTTACGAGGACTAGCGGGAAGCAATGAGCAGTTCTTC
CASSLRGLAGSNEQFF
>.|TRBJ2-2|TRBV5-6|.
TGTGCCAGCAGCTCCTCCCAGTTGGCCGGGGAGCTGTTTTTT
CASSSSQLAGELFF